This T cell receptor (beta chain) is drawn from a study of breast tumors, draining lymph nodes, adjacent tissues (dated by TCRdb to 2016 to 2017). Regarding the study in general: The study compared TCR beta repertoires across tumor, adjacent nontumor tissue and axillary lymph nodes from breast cancer patients. In human breast cancer, the study set out to assess how tumor, surrounding tissue and draining lymph node repertoires relate to one another and whether T cells might be exchanged between them.

There are a few counts of this clonotype. Which antigen it targets is not known. Nothing much larger sits one base from this clone, and base qualities are not available. V loses 8 bases at its end and J loses 1 base; junction bases beyond the gene matches: 7. The CDR1 and CDR2 encoded by the germline V gene are MDHEN and SYDVKM. The CDR3 spans 14 residues, from the cysteine through the phenylalanine. This entry keeps only the CDR3 DNA: 42 bases, framed from base 1. The sequencer listed for this sample is Illumina HiSeq 2000. TCR beta chain libraries were generated through multiplex PCR amplification. The amplified TCR beta chain products were analyzed by high-throughput sequencing. Using fastp trimming at Q25 and MiXCR clonotype assembly, TCRdb reanalyzed the public sequencing data and kept in-frame beta chains. Every CDR3 protein is listed once, alongside the most common genes and DNA of its rows. A total of more than 200,000 distinct CDR3 sequences appear in this sample, approximately 31% of them only once. About 1.4% of the sample is in the top ten clones.

Overall study results and their limits: Tumor and nontumor tissue repertoires were found to be significantly more similar in luminal-like than in basal-like breast cancer. Tumors showed preferential V and J gene usage, and their T-cell repertoire diversity fell below that of lymph nodes yet above that of nontumor tissue. The data were considered consistent with the idea that most tumor T cells come from the lymph node and then expand in tumor tissue. Rather than being directly demonstrated, the conclusion that tumor T cells originate in lymph nodes was presented as consistent with a hypothesis.

Lymph node samples came from the axillary draining lymph nodes of breast cancer patients. Sequencing input: axillary lymph node tissue. The origin of this receptor is a female donor with breast cancer. Some clones in this sample may be carry-over from other donors' samples. The chain was built from TRBV28 and TRBJ2-5, and 7 junctional nucleotides match TRBD2. In nucleotide form, the sequence is TGTGCCAGCCTAACGGGGGGACGCCAAGAGACCCAGTACTTC. Its translation reads: CASLTGGRQETQYF.